This is a list of T cell receptor beta chains from one sample in a study of cytomegalovirus exposure and HLA in healthy donors. Measured with immunoSEQ multiplex PCR; TCRdb has only the in-frame clones, and not every one. The table shows 75,000 to 90,000 clones, with 65% to 75% occurring only once. The sequenced sample was PBMCs. These receptors all stem from a young man in good health and CMV-seropositive. Both conserved end residues are part of each CDR3. The order of the fields is V gene, D gene, clone size, J gene, CDR3 protein, CDR3 DNA. A D gene is named only where the DNA matches it firmly. For some rows the clone size is stated as once, few or many, or as a class when expanded; others skip it.

V: TRBV9; D: .; size: .; J: TRBJ2-1; CDR3: CASSSFTSIAPEQFF; DNA: TGTGCCAGCAGCTCCTTTACTAGCATAGCCCCTGAGCAGTTCTTC
V: TRBV7-8; D: .; size: .; J: TRBJ1-3; CDR3: CASSLAPGRNTIYF; DNA: TGTGCCAGCAGCTTAGCCCCGGGGAGAAACACCATATATTTT
V: TRBV6-1; D: TRBD1; size: .; J: TRBJ2-7; CDR3: CASKEDRASYEQYF; DNA: TGTGCCAGCAAAGAGGACAGGGCCTCCTACGAGCAGTACTTC
V: TRBV4-3; D: TRBD1; size: once; J: TRBJ1-6; CDR3: CASSQITGVTSPLHF; DNA: TGCGCCAGCAGCCAAATCACAGGGGTGACTTCACCCCTCCACTTT
V: TRBV28; D: .; size: .; J: TRBJ1-3; CDR3: CASSLPQRRGNTIYF; DNA: TGTGCCAGCAGTTTACCCCAGCGAAGGGGAAACACCATATATTTT
V: TRBV20-1; D: .; size: .; J: TRBJ2-2; CDR3: CSARTTGELFF; DNA: TGCAGTGCGAGGACTACCGGGGAGCTGTTTTTT
V: TRBV27; D: TRBD2; size: .; J: TRBJ2-3; CDR3: CASSRTSFQEADTQYF; DNA: TGTGCCAGCAGTAGGACTAGCTTCCAGGAGGCAGATACGCAGTATTTT
V: TRBV30; D: TRBD1; size: .; J: TRBJ1-6; CDR3: CAWSVGQAALPLHF; DNA: TGTGCCTGGAGTGTGGGACAGGCTGCCCTGCCCCTCCACTTT
V: TRBV7-3; D: .; size: .; J: TRBJ2-6; CDR3: CASSVQGQTGANVLTF; DNA: TGTGCCAGCAGCGTACAGGGTCAAACTGGGGCCAACGTCCTGACTTTC
V: TRBV9; D: .; size: .; J: TRBJ2-1; CDR3: CASSEDIGNYNEQFF; DNA: TGTGCCAGCAGCGAGGACATCGGCAACTACAATGAGCAGTTCTTC
V: TRBV2; D: TRBD1; size: few; J: TRBJ2-7; CDR3: CASSRQGDYEQYF; DNA: TGTGCCAGCAGTCGACAGGGCGACTACGAGCAGTACTTC
V: TRBV5-6; D: .; size: once; J: TRBJ2-1; CDR3: CASSPPGRALYNEQFF; DNA: TGTGCCAGCAGCCCCCCAGGCAGGGCCCTATACAATGAGCAGTTCTTC
V: TRBV5-1; D: .; size: .; J: TRBJ2-7; CDR3: CASSSDDRTSYEQYF; DNA: TGCGCCAGCAGCTCCGACGACAGGACCTCCTACGAGCAGTACTTC
V: TRBV30; D: .; size: .; J: TRBJ1-5; CDR3: CAWSNREYQPQHF; DNA: TGTGCCTGGAGCAACAGGGAGTACCAGCCCCAGCATTTT
V: TRBV19; D: .; size: .; J: TRBJ1-5; CDR3: CASMRHNSNQPQHF; DNA: TGTGCCAGTATGAGACACAATAGCAATCAGCCCCAGCATTTT
V: TRBV7-9; D: .; size: once; J: TRBJ2-7; CDR3: CASSLVDLETEQYF; DNA: TGTGCCAGCAGCTTAGTTGATTTGGAGACCGAGCAGTACTTC
V: TRBV4-3; D: TRBD2; size: .; J: TRBJ2-2; CDR3: CASSQELAGAGELFF; DNA: TGCGCCAGCAGCCAAGAGCTAGCGGGAGCCGGGGAGCTGTTTTTT
V: TRBV27; D: TRBD2; size: few; J: TRBJ2-2; CDR3: CASMGLAGNTGELFF; DNA: TGTGCCAGCATGGGACTAGCGGGAAACACCGGGGAGCTGTTTTTT
V: TRBV29-1; D: .; size: .; J: TRBJ2-7; CDR3: CSVEAEGNSYEQYF; DNA: TGCAGCGTTGAGGCGGAGGGCAACTCCTACGAGCAGTACTTC